The 28 T cell receptor beta chains presented below share a single source sample, sequenced in a study of radiation and T cells in renal cell carcinoma. TCRdb's copy holds only in-frame clones and misses some; the assay was immunoSEQ multiplex PCR. In the table there are approximately 79,000 clones, roughly 87% of which are singletons. Time point noted: blood 2 weeks post-SBRT. Noted treatment: 15 Gy SBRT to primary tumor, nephrectomy 4 weeks later. This specimen consisted of blood, obtained from a patient whose treatment included radiotherapy and nephrectomy. The receptor set was obtained from a man between 60 and 75 years old with renal cell carcinoma.

The genes are TRBV28 and TRBJ2-2; D is undetermined. CDR3 size: 15 residues. Germline-derived CDR1 and CDR2 are MDHEN and SYDVKM. V dropped 5 bases and J dropped 2 bases, with 12 bases sitting between them. The CDR3 protein is CASSQITTNTGELFF. CDR3 nucleotides: TGTGCCAGCAGTCAGATCACGACTAACACCGGGGAGCTGTTTTTT.

The chain uses TRBV28 and TRBJ2-7; 15 bases line up with TRBD2. The CDR3 spans 20 residues. Germline CDR1 and CDR2: MDHEN and SYDVKM. With 5 bases clipped from V and 0 bases from J, the junction kept 14 bases outside the gene matches. The CDR3 DNA is TGTGCCAGCAGTCTTAATCCATGGACTAGCGGGAGGGCCTCCTCCTACGAGCAGTACTTC. Translation: CASSLNPWTSGRASSYEQYF.

The chain joins TRBV7-8 to TRBJ1-3; D may be TRBD1 (5 bases). From germline, CDR1 is SGHVS and CDR2 FQNEAQ. V was cut by 4 bases and J by 3 bases, with 13 bases left in between. CDR3 length: 15 amino acids. CDR3 coding DNA: TGTGCCAGCAGCTGGGAGGGGCCTGGTGGAAACACCATATATTTT. Translation gives CASSWEGPGGNTIYF.

V is TRBV28 and J is TRBJ1-2, with TRBD1 identical over 10 bases. Germline-derived CDR1 and CDR2 are MDHEN and SYDVKM. This CDR3 spans 18 amino acids. After removal of 1 base from V and 3 bases from J, the junction contained 11 bases not matched to a gene. CDR3 bases: TGTGCCAGCAGTTTATACGGGACAGGGGACCCCTCCGACTATGGCTACACCTTC. Its protein product is CASSLYGTGDPSDYGYTF.

The table lists this clone with a few counts. V usage is TRBV18 and J usage is TRBJ2-1; D possibly corresponds to TRBD1 (5 bases). This CDR3 comprises 14 residues. The germline V gene has CDR1 KGHSH and CDR2 LQKENI. Trimming pared 3 bases from V and 7 bases from J, leaving 13 bases between. CDR3 residues: CASSPEPGLNEQFF. The CDR3 DNA reads TGTGCCAGCTCACCGGAGCCAGGGTTGAATGAGCAGTTCTTC.

J is TRBJ2-1 and V is TRBV7-2; 9 bases agree with TRBD1. Germline V gene sequence: CDR1 SGHTA, CDR2 FQGNSA. The CDR3 contains 15 residues. V shed 3 bases and J 9 bases; nucleotides not matched to a gene: 9. The CDR3 here is CASSFRQGDMGEQFF. The CDR3 coding sequence is TGTGCCAGCAGCTTTCGACAGGGGGATATGGGTGAGCAGTTCTTC.

The chain recombines TRBV4-2 with TRBJ2-7; weak D call: TRBD2 (6 bases). The V end lost 0 bases, the J end lost 6 bases, and 15 bases lay between the germline ends. The CDR3 runs 15 residues. The germline CDR1 and CDR2 sequences are LGHNA and YNFKEQ. The CDR3 DNA sequence: TGTGCCAGCAGCCAAGATGGGGGGTCAGGAGGCGAGCAGTACTTC. The encoded protein is CASSQDGGSGGEQYF.

The rearrangement uses TRBV4-1 and TRBJ2-1; TRBD2 matches 8 bases. CDR1 and CDR2 (germline): MGHRA, YSYEKL. V was pared by 4 bases and J by 1 base, with 12 bases of the junction left unmatched. The CDR3 has 18 residues. CDR3 sequence reads: CASSPGALAVLSYNEQFF. The CDR3 DNA reads as TGCGCCAGCAGCCCCGGGGCACTAGCGGTTCTATCCTACAATGAGCAGTTCTTC.

The chain uses TRBV19 and TRBJ2-3; no reliable D call. The germline V gene encodes CDR1 LNHDA and CDR2 SQIVND (reference sequence). There are 15 residues in the CDR3. Trimming removed 2 bases at V and 2 bases at J, with 11 bases between. CDR3 sequence (DNA): TGTGCCAGTAGTATAATCTACAGCGACACAGATACGCAGTATTTT. It is translated as CASSIIYSDTDTQYF.

This clone was counted between two and nine times. The chain links TRBV28 to TRBJ1-1; possible D gene TRBD1, 5 bases. Germline CDR1 is MDHEN and CDR2 is SYDVKM. With 7 bases removed from V and 1 base from J, the gap between germline ends came to 10 bases. There are 13 residues in the CDR3. CDR3 sequence (DNA): TGTGCCAGCAAGAGACAGCCGAACACTGAAGCTTTCTTT. Translation: CASKRQPNTEAFF.

The V call is TRBV28, the J call TRBJ2-1; D remains unclear. Between the trimmed V and J ends, which lost 8 bases and 4 bases, there was a span of 12 bases. There are 13 residues in the CDR3. Germline V gives CDR1 MDHEN, CDR2 SYDVKM. As DNA, the CDR3 is TGTGCCAGCCTAACGGGTGGGTACAATGAGCAGTTCTTC. As protein: CASLTGGYNEQFF. Supplemented by reference TRBV28 and TRBJ2-1, the full variable domain reads DVKVTQSSRYLVKRTGEKVFLECVQDMDHENMFWYRQDPGLGLRLIYFSYDVKMKEKGDIPEGYSVSREKKERFSLILESASTNQTSMYLCASLTGGYNEQFFGPGTRLTVL.

The chain links TRBV9 to TRBJ2-3, with 8 bases that match TRBD1. The CDR3 has 16 amino acids. The V gene's germline CDR1 is SGDLS and CDR2 YYNGEE. The J segment lost 3 bases and the V segment lost 0 bases, leaving 6 bases of the junction unmatched. The CDR3 protein is CASSVVSGGPTDTQYF. CDR3 sequence (DNA): TGTGCCAGCAGCGTAGTATCAGGGGGCCCTACAGATACGCAGTATTTT.

The gene calls are TRBV5-1 and TRBJ1-2; no definite D call. Trimming shortened V by 4 bases and J by 9 bases, and 19 bases separated the two germline ends. Germline CDR1 reads SGHRS; CDR2 reads YFSETQ. This CDR3 has 14 residues. The DNA for the CDR3 is TGCGCCAGCAGCAACGACGCCTCGTCCCGGCGCTACACCTTC. It encodes CASSNDASSRRYTF.

This chain joins TRBV19 and TRBJ2-5, with 9 bases that match TRBD1. V dropped 6 bases and J dropped 9; count of bases not matched to a gene: 11. The CDR3 runs to 14 residues. The V gene's germline CDR1 is LNHDA and CDR2 SQIVND (reference sequence). The CDR3 DNA reads as TGTGCCAGTAGCGAACAGGGGGCTGGGGTGGCCCAGTACTTC. Residues: CASSEQGAGVAQYF.

V usage is TRBV27 and J usage is TRBJ2-5, with TRBD2 identical over 8 bases. The CDR3 is made up of 14 amino acids. After removal of 8 bases from V and 4 bases from J, the junction contained 9 bases not matched to a gene. Per germline, CDR1 MNHEY and CDR2 SMNVEV (reference sequence). CDR3 coding DNA: TGTGCCAGCTGGGGCGGGGGGCGACGAGAGACCCAGTACTTC. This translates into CASWGGGRRETQYF.

This chain joins TRBV6-5 and TRBJ2-7; a possible D gene is TRBD2 (6 bases). Per germline, CDR1 MNHEY and CDR2 SVGAGI. The CDR3 length is 14 residues. With 8 bases removed from V and 0 bases from J, the gap between germline ends came to 14 bases. The CDR3 here is CASAEGPASYEQYF. The CDR3, as DNA: TGTGCCAGCGCGGAGGGTCCGGCCTCCTACGAGCAGTACTTC.

V usage is TRBV27 and J usage is TRBJ1-1; TRBD1 matches at 7 bases. The CDR3 is 13 residues long. Trimming at V came to 0 bases and at J to 8 bases, leaving 3 bases not matched to a gene. The germline gives CDR1 MNHEY, CDR2 SMNVEV (reference sequence). This chain's CDR3 is CASSLSGQAEAFF. For the CDR3, the DNA is TGTGCCAGCAGTTTATCCGGACAGGCCGAAGCTTTCTTT.

The chain combines TRBV2 with TRBJ2-7, with D perhaps matching TRBD2 (6 bases). CDR3 size: 16 residues. CDR1 and CDR2 (germline): SNHLY, FYNNEI. Between the trimmed V and J ends, which lost 3 bases and 2 bases, there was a span of 17 bases. CDR3 bases: TGTGCCAGCAGTGATGGGACTGGCGGGACCACCTACGAGCAGTACTTC. Amino acid sequence: CASSDGTGGTTYEQYF.

Only one count was recorded for this clone. The chain employs TRBV4-1 and TRBJ2-1; TRBD2 agrees at 11 bases. J lost 6 bases, V lost 4 bases, and 8 bases had no gene match. In germline, CDR1 is MGHRA, CDR2 YSYEKL. The CDR3 runs to 16 residues. The CDR3 DNA sequence: TGCGCCAGCAGCCGAGGACTAGCGGGTACCCTCAATGAGCAGTTCTTC. Amino acid sequence: CASSRGLAGTLNEQFF.

This clone has just a few counts. This sequence joins TRBV30 and TRBJ1-1, with D hard to call. This CDR3 has 14 amino acids. From germline, CDR1 is GTSNPN and CDR2 SVGIG (reference sequence). The ends were cut back, 4 bases at V and 0 bases at J, with 12 bases in the middle. CDR3 in DNA: TGTGCCTGGACCCCTGGTAGGATGAACACTGAAGCTTTCTTT. It encodes CAWTPGRMNTEAFF.

This clone has a handful of counts. This CDR3 is CSVEDVLAHQETQYF. In nucleotides, the CDR3 is TGCAGCGTTGAAGACGTCTTGGCCCACCAAGAGACCCAGTACTTC. This chain joins TRBV29-1 and TRBJ2-5; no definite D call. The length of the CDR3 is 15 residues. Between the trimmed V and J ends, which lost 0 bases and 0 bases, there was a span of 11 bases. Per the germline V gene, CDR1 is SQVTM and CDR2 is ANQGSEA.

The DNA for the CDR3 is TGTGCCAGCAGATCGACAGGGGGCACAGATACGCAGTATTTT. Its translation is CASRSTGGTDTQYF. The V gene is TRBV6-1, the J gene TRBJ2-3, with 8 bases fitting TRBD1. V was pared by 6 bases and J by 1 base, with 3 bases of the junction left unmatched. This CDR3 contains 14 residues. The germline V gene encodes CDR1 MNHNS and CDR2 SASEGT.

The chain is built from TRBV11-2 and TRBJ1-4, with D perhaps TRBD1 (5 bases). CDR3 length: 14 amino acids. The germline V gene has CDR1 SGHAT and CDR2 FQNNGV. The V and J ends lost 5 bases and 1 base respectively, with 8 bases between them. CDR3 bases: TGTGCCAGCAGCCCCAGGGTAACTAATGAAAAACTGTTTTTT. This encodes CASSPRVTNEKLFF.

The rearrangement uses TRBV5-4 and TRBJ2-1; a possible D gene is TRBD1 (5 bases). CDR3 size: 13 residues. Germline V lookup: CDR1 SGHNT, CDR2 YYREEE (reference sequence). The V end was cut by 9 bases, the J end by 0 bases, with 10 bases between. CDR3 sequence reads: CATPDNSYNEQFF. CDR3 DNA: TGTGCCACCCCGGACAACTCCTACAATGAGCAGTTCTTC. The full variable domain, in which reference TRBV5-4 and TRBJ2-1 provide the parts outside the CDR3, is ETGVTQSPTHLIKTRGQQVTLRCSSQSGHNTVSWYQQALGQGPQFIFQYYREEENGRGNFPPRFSGLQFPNYSSELNVNALELDDSALYLCATPDNSYNEQFFGPGTRLTVL.

This chain joins TRBV6-1 and TRBJ1-5; a possible D gene is TRBD1 (5 bases). The CDR3 has 17 amino acids. The ends were cut back, 2 bases at V and 2 bases at J, with 16 bases in the middle. Germline V CDR1 and CDR2: MNHNS, SASEGT. CDR3 amino acids: CASSETTSAQGNQPQHF. CDR3 bases: TGTGCCAGCAGTGAAACCACCTCGGCACAGGGCAATCAGCCCCAGCATTTT.

The table lists this clone with a few counts. The chain couples TRBV28 to TRBJ1-2, with a possible D match to TRBD1 (6 bases). V lost 7 bases, J lost 8 bases, and 17 bases lay in between. CDR1 is MDHEN and CDR2 is SYDVKM in the germline V gene. CDR3 size: 13 residues. The DNA for the CDR3 is TGTGCCAGCACCACTAGGGGGGAGGGAGGCTACACCTTC. Translation gives CASTTRGEGGYTF.

V gene TRBV28 combines with J gene TRBJ2-1; perhaps D is TRBD1 or TRBD2 (5 bases each). The CDR3 runs 12 residues. Trimming stripped 3 bases from V and 13 bases from J, with 13 bases between. Germline CDR1 MDHEN, CDR2 SYDVKM. CDR3 DNA: TGTGCCAGCAGTTTCCCGTCCGGGGCACAGTTCTTC. Amino acids: CASSFPSGAQFF.

The V gene is TRBV27, the J gene TRBJ2-7; 7 bases map to TRBD2. The CDR3 has 15 residues. Trimming at V came to 8 bases and at J to 4 bases, leaving 14 bases not matched to a gene. Germline loops: CDR1 MNHEY, CDR2 SMNVEV (reference sequence). The CDR3 loop is CASPPDGRDLYEQYF. DNA for the CDR3: TGTGCCAGCCCTCCTGATGGGAGGGACCTATACGAGCAGTACTTC.